The 2 T cell receptor beta chains in this list originate from one sample, sequenced in a study of neurological immune-mediated disorders. Each CDR3 protein gets one entry after TCRdb re-called the 5' RACE reads with MiXCR. The sample yields approximately 30,000 distinct CDR3 sequences, 6.6% seen once. The sequenced material came from PBMCs. These TCRs come from a woman aged 45-65 years in good health.

This clonotype was counted ten times or more. This sequence joins TRBV20-1 and TRBJ2-7, with TRBD2 matching over 11 bases. Germline V lookup: CDR1 DFQATT, CDR2 SNEGSKA (reference sequence). This CDR3 is 15 amino acids long. V shed 0 bases, J shed 4 bases, and the junction held 5 bases outside the gene matches. The CDR3 DNA sequence: TGCAGTGCTAGAGATGGTAGCGGGAGGGCATACGAGCAGTACTTC. Encoded protein: CSARDGSGRAYEQYF.

By its share, this clonotype is medium-sized. The chain joins TRBV5-5 to TRBJ2-3, with D hard to call. Germline CDR1 reads SGHKS; CDR2 reads YYEKEE (reference sequence). The CDR3 length is 16 residues. Trimming removed 1 base from V and 6 bases from J, with 18 bases in between. CDR3 region: CASSLSLDPFSDTQYF. The CDR3 DNA follows: TGTGCCAGCAGCTTGTCTTTGGACCCCTTTTCCGATACGCAGTATTTT.